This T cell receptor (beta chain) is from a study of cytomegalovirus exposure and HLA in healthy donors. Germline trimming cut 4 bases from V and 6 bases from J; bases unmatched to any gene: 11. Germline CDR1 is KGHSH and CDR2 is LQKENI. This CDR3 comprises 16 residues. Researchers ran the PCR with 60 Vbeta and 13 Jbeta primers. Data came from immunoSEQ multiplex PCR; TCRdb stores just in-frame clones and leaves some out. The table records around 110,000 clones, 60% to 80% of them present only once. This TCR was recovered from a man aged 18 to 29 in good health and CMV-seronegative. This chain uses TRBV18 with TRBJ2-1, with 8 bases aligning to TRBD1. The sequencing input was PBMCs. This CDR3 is CASSQTTWTGPNEQFF. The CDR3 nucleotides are TGTGCCAGCTCACAAACCACTTGGACAGGGCCCAATGAGCAGTTCTTC.